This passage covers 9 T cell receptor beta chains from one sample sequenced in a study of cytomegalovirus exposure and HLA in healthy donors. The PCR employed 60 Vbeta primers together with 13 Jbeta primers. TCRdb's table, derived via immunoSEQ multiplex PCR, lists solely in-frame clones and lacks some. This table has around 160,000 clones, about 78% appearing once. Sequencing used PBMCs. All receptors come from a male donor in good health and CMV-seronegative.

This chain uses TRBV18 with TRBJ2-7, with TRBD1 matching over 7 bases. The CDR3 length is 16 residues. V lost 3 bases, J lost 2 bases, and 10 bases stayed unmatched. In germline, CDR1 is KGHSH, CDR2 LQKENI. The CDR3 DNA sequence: TGTGCCAGCTCACCGCCGGGCAGGGGGTCTGCCTACGAGCAGTACTTC. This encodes CASSPPGRGSAYEQYF.

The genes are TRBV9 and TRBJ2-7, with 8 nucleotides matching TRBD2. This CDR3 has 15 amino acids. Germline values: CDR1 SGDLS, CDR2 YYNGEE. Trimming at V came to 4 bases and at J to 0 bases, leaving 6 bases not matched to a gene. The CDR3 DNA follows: TGTGCCAGCAGCTTGGGTAGCGGGGTCTCCTACGAGCAGTACTTC. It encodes CASSLGSGVSYEQYF.

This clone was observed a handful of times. The CDR3 here is CASSEGKGQGRLNNQPQHF. CDR3 sequence (DNA): TGTGCCAGCAGTGAAGGCAAGGGACAGGGGCGATTGAACAATCAGCCCCAGCATTTT. The rearrangement links TRBV2 to TRBJ1-5, with 10 bases lining up with TRBD1. The CDR3 extends over 19 amino acids. CDR1 and CDR2 from the germline V gene are SNHLY and FYNNEI. V lost 1 base to trimming and J lost 3 bases; unmatched junction nucleotides: 12.

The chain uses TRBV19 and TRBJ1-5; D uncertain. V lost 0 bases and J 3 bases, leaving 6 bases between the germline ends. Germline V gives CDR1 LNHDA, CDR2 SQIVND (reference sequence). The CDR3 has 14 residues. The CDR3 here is CASSIETVNQPQHF. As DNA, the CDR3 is TGTGCCAGTAGTATAGAAACGGTCAATCAGCCCCAGCATTTT.

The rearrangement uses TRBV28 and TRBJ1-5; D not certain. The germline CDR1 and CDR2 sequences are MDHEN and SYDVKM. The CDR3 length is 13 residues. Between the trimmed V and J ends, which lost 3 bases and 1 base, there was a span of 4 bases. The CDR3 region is CASSFQSNQPQHF. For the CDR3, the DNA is TGTGCCAGCAGTTTTCAGAGCAATCAGCCCCAGCATTTT.

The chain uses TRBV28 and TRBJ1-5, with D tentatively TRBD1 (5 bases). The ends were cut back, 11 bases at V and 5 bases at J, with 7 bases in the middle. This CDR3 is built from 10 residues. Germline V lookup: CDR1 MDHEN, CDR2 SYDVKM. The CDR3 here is CAGGYQPQHF. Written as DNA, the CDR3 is TGTGCCGGGGGGTATCAGCCCCAGCATTTT.

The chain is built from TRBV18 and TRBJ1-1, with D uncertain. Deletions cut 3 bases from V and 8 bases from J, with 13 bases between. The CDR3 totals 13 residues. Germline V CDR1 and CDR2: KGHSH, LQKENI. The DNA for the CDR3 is TGTGCCAGCTCACCGACAAGCGGGCGGGAAGCTTTCTTT. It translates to CASSPTSGREAFF.

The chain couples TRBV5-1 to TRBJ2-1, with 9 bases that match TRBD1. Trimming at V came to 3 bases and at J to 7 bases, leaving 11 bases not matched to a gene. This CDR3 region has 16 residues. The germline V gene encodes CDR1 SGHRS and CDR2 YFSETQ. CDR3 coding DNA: TGCGCCAGCAGCTCTGTGGTGGGACAGGGTGGTAATGAGCAGTTCTTC. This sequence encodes CASSSVVGQGGNEQFF.

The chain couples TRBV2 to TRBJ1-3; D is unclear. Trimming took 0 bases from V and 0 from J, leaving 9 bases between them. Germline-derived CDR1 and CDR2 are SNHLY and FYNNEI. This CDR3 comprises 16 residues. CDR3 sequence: CASSEARLRSGNTIYF. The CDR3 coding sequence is TGTGCCAGCAGTGAAGCCCGACTACGCTCTGGAAACACCATATATTTT.